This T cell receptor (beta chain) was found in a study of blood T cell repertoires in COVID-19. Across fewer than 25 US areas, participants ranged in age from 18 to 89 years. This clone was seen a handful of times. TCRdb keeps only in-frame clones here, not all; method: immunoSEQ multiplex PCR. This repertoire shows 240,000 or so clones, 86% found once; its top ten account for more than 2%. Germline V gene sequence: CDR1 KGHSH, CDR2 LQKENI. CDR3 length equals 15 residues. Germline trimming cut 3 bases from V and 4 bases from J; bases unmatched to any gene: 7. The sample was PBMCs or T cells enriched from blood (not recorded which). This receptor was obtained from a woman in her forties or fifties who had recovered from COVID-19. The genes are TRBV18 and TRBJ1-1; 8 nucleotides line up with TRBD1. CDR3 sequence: CASSPVDRGSTEAFF. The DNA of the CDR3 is TGTGCCAGCTCACCCGTCGACAGGGGATCCACTGAAGCTTTCTTT.